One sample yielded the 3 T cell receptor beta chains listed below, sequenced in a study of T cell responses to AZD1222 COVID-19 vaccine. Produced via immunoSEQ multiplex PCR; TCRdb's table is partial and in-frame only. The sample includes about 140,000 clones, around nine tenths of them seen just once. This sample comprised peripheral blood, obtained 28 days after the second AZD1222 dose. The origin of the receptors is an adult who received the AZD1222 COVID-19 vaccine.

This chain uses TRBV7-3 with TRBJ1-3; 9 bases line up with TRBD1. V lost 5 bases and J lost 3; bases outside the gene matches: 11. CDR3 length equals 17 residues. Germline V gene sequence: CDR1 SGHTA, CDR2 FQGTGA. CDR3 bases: TGTGCCAGCAGCCCAGGGCCACAGGGGGCGGGTGGAAACACCATATATTTT. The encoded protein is CASSPGPQGAGGNTIYF.

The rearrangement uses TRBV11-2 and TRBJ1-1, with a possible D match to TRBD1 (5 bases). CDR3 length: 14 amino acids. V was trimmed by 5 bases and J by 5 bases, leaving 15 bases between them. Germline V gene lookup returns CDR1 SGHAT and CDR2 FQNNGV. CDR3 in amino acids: CASSPGHPRTEAFF. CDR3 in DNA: TGTGCCAGCAGCCCCGGACACCCCCGAACTGAAGCTTTCTTT.

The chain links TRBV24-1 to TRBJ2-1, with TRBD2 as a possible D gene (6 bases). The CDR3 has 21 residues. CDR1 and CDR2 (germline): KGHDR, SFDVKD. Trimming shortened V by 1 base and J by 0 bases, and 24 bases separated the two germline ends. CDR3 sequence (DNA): TGTGCCACCAGTGATTTTTCAGCGGGCGTCGGACCCTCTCGCTCCTACAATGAGCAGTTCTTC. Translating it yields CATSDFSAGVGPSRSYNEQFF.